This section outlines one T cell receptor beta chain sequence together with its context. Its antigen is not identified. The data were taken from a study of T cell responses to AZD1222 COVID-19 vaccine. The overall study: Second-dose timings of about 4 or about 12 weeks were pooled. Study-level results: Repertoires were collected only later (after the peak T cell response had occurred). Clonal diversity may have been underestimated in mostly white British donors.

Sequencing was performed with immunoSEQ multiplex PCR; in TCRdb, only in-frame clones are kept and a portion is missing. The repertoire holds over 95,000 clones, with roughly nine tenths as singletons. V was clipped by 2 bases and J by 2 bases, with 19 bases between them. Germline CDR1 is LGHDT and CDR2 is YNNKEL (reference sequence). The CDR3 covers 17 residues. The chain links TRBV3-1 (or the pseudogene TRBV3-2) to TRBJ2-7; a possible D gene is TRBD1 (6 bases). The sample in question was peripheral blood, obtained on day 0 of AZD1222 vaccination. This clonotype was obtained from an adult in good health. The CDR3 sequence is CASSQHSTGTFAYEQYF. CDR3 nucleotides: TGTGCCAGCAGCCAACATAGCACCGGGACATTCGCCTACGAGCAGTACTTC.